The T cell receptor (beta chain) under discussion was sequenced for a study of human T cells and chemical hapten exposure listed by TCRdb under 2021. About the investigation overall: For sensitization, 2% DPC in acetone was applied to an approximately 2 cm by approximately 2 cm area of upper inner arm skin. Weekly therapeutic DPC doses were additionally applied to the scalp of patients throughout the approximately 25-week study period. Patch testing on the upper back used Finn chambers containing 0.01% DPC, with scoring done after 6 days according to International Contact Dermatitis Research Group standards. Alopecia areata with under or over 50% scalp involvement, alopecia totalis and alopecia universalis were represented in the patient cohort, which was mostly female. Libraries were pooled for sequencing, and variation in per-sample TCR yields was attributed mainly to small differences in library volumes within the pool. This study followed changes in the peripheral blood TCR repertoire in vivo during primary and secondary sensitization of alopecia patients to the hapten diphenylcyclopropenone (DPC). Blood samples were taken from patients before sensitization (week 0) and at 2, 6 and about 24 weeks after DPC sensitization. About 27 alopecia patients gave blood for TCR sequencing at one to four time points (pre-sensitization, 2, 6 and 24 weeks). From each blood RNA sample, both TCR alpha and TCR beta chains were sequenced.

Libraries were made using RACE. TCRdb names NextSeq 500 as the instrument used. Library preparation attached unique molecular identifiers to individual cDNA molecules for quantitative, reproducible TCR counting. Under the source paper's analysis protocol: Samples had a median of roughly 99,000 TCRs, with a range from roughly 20,000 to 700,000. V, J and CDR3 annotation of the TCR reads was carried out using the Decombinator software suite. Every sample was subsampled to the same number of TCRs (28,000) for the PS versus PT1 abundance plots. Expanded TCRs were defined as absent before sensitization and observed at least eight times at the 2-week time point. The raw public data were reprocessed by TCRdb itself: fastp quality trimming at Q25, MiXCR clonotype calling, in-frame beta chains only. When rows share a CDR3 protein, they turn into one entry using the most common DNA and genes. The V and J calls were determined by TCRdb, not by the authors. The sample table holds fewer than 50,000 distinct CDR3 sequences, of which 4% were seen once. Clones ranked in the top ten supply 20% to 30% of the sample.

The time point label of this sample denotes: patch test 1, 2 weeks after DPC sensitization. The treatment or condition tag for this specimen amounts to: therapeutic diphenylcyclopropenone sensitization with weekly scalp DPC. Total RNA was isolated from unfractionated whole blood collected in Tempus Blood RNA tubes. Blood at each patch-test visit was drawn before the patch test was applied. Patients were eligible if aged 18 to 70, diagnosed with alopecia and judged suitable for DPC therapy, and pregnant patients were excluded. The CDR3 holds 14 amino acids from the cysteine to the phenylalanine. The DNA shown is the 42-base CDR3, in frame from base 1. CDR1 and CDR2, per the germline V gene, are KGHDR and SFDVKD. V sheds 3 bases and J sheds 4 bases, leaving 11 bases between their ends. The full study reports these points: DPC sensitization did not change the number of TCRs with a frequency above 1 in 1000, and there was no evidence of changes in global repertoire structure. Because all patients had alopecia, a presumed autoimmune disease, the immune response of the patients might differ from that of healthy individuals. Significantly more large CDR3 similarity clusters were formed by expanded TCRs than by pre-sensitization or healthy control sets, consistent with antigen-driven responses. The number of PT1 expanded TCRs positively correlated with patch test score, significant at thresholds 8, 16 and 32 but not 4. After repeated subsampling, the strength of the expansion versus patch-test correlation and the threshold at which it became significant changed.

There are many counts of this clonotype. What this receptor recognizes is not known. No base qualities exist here, and no much larger clone lies one base off it. This receptor was obtained from a man in his fifties with alopecia areata. Some clones in this sample may be carry-over from other donors' samples. This sequence uses TRBV24-1 and TRBJ1-2; no D segment can be confidently identified. This material consisted of whole blood, taken in connection with sensitization to the hapten diphenylcyclopropenone (DPC). At the DNA level, the sequence is TGTGCCACCAGTGATGCTGCGGCAATCTATGGCTACACCTTC. Translated, this gives CATSDAAAIYGYTF.